These T cell receptor beta chains were read from a single sample in a study of OX40 agonist ivuxolimab in advanced cancers. Sequencing used immunoSEQ multiplex PCR; TCRdb keeps in-frame clones, though not all of them. Of more than 45,000 clones listed, roughly 83% were seen once; the top ten hold about 1.2%. Here the sequenced sample was CD4+ or CD8+ T cells sorted from blood, taken in a trial of the OX40 agonist ivuxolimab. The receptors originated from an adult with an advanced solid tumor such as melanoma, head and neck, liver or kidney cancer. The CDR3 runs from the conserved cysteine through the conserved F or W. A D gene is named only where the DNA matches it firmly. Only part of the rows carry a size: once, few, many, or a class if the clone is expanded.

TRBD1 . 16 TRBJ2-1 TRBV11-2 TGTGCCAGCAGCTTGGCAGGACAGGGGGCAGGATACGAGCAGTTCTTC CASSLAGQGAGYEQFF
. . 13 TRBJ2-7 TRBV30 TGTGCCTGGAGTGCCGGGACAACCTACGAGCAGTACTTC CAWSAGTTYEQYF
. . 17 TRBJ2-6 TRBV28 TGTGCCAGCAGCCGAATACCTGATTCGCCTGGGGCCAACGTCCTGACTTTC CASSRIPDSPGANVLTF
. . 14 TRBJ2-2 TRBV19 TGTGCGACTTGGAACAGGGTAAACACCGGGGAGCTGTTTTTT CATWNRVNTGELFF
. . 14 TRBJ1-1 TRBV5-1 TGCGCCAGCAGCCAACCGACCGGGAACACTGAAGCTTTCTTT CASSQPTGNTEAFF
. . 15 TRBJ1-2 TRBV28 TGTGCCAGCAGTTTCCGGTCCCCAGTGGACTATGGCTACACCTTC CASSFRSPVDYGYTF
. . 14 TRBJ1-2 TRBV30 TGTGCCTGGAGTTCTCACAGCCGTAACTATGGCTACACCTTC CAWSSHSRNYGYTF
TRBD2 . 15 TRBJ2-1 TRBV30 TGTGCCTGGAGCAGAAGCGGGAGGGCTTACAATGAGCAGTTCTTC CAWSRSGRAYNEQFF
TRBD2 . 17 TRBJ2-1 TRBV7-3 TGTGCCAGCAGCTTAGGGCTAGCGGGAGTTTCCTACAATGAGCAGTTCTTC CASSLGLAGVSYNEQFF
TRBD1 medium-sized 13 TRBJ1-2 TRBV28 TGTGCCAGCACTACGGGACAGAACTATGGCTACACCTTC CASTTGQNYGYTF
. . 14 TRBJ2-2 TRBV6-6 TGTGCCAGCACCGGGACGGCGAACACCGGGGAGCTGTTTTTT CASTGTANTGELFF
. . 14 TRBJ2-1 TRBV5-1 TGCGCCAGCAGCTTGGTGGACCAAACAAATGAGCAGTTCTTC CASSLVDQTNEQFF
. . 13 TRBJ1-1 TRBV6-6 TGTGCCAGCAGTTACGACCGGGACACTGAAGCTTTCTTT CASSYDRDTEAFF
. . 9 TRBJ2-5 TRBV2 TGTGCTATCGGGGAGACCCAGTACTTC CAIGETQYF
. . 15 TRBJ2-1 TRBV30 TGTGCCTGGAGTGATGCGGGAAGCTCCTACAATGAGCAGTTCTTC CAWSDAGSSYNEQFF
TRBD2 . 16 TRBJ2-3 TRBV5-1 TGCGCCAGCAGCCCAGGGACTAGCGAGACCACAGATACGCAGTATTTT CASSPGTSETTDTQYF
TRBD1 . 14 TRBJ2-5 TRBV19 TGTGCCAGTAGTCGGGGACAGATACAAGAGACCCAGTACTTC CASSRGQIQETQYF
TRBD2 . 14 TRBJ2-1 TRBV28 TGTGCCAGTGGCGAAGCGGGAGGTAGGAATGAGCAGTTCTTC CASGEAGGRNEQFF
. . 14 TRBJ2-5 TRBV11-2 TGTGCCAGCAGCCCGGGGCACCTCCAAGAGACCCAGTACTTC CASSPGHLQETQYF
. . 16 TRBJ2-5 TRBV19 TGTGCCAGTAAAAGGGGCGCCGTGGCAGACCAAGAGACCCAGTACTTC CASKRGAVADQETQYF
. . 12 TRBJ1-2 TRBV29-1 TGCAGCGTGGCCACGGTTGCGGGTGGCTACACCTTC CSVATVAGGYTF
. once 17 TRBJ1-3 TRBV5-1 TGCGCCAGCAGCTTGGAATTGGGCCCCGCGGCTGGAAACACCATATATTTT CASSLELGPAAGNTIYF
. . 16 TRBJ2-7 TRBV27 TGTGCCAGCAGTTTTCTGGGGGCTTCGAGCTCCTACGAGCAGTACTTC CASSFLGASSSYEQYF
. . 15 TRBJ2-2 TRBV5-1 TGCGCCAGCAGCCCGGAGACAGCCCAACACCGGGGAGCTGTTTTT CASSPETAQHRGAVF
TRBD2 . 21 TRBJ2-7 TRBV4-1 TGCGCCAGCAGCCACAGCCCAGGGACTAGCGGGAGGGATGGGGGGCGGCACGAGCAGTACTTC CASSHSPGTSGRDGGRHEQYF
TRBD1 . 15 TRBJ2-1 TRBV11-2 TGTGCCAGCCGACCGTGGGGACAGGGGTACAATGAGCAGTTCTTC CASRPWGQGYNEQFF
. . 17 TRBJ2-2 TRBV2 TGTGCCAGCAGTGAAAGGCGGGTAGGGTTGGGCACCGGGGAGCTGTTTTTT CASSERRVGLGTGELFF
. . 13 TRBJ2-2 TRBV29-1 TGCAGCGGGCGACAGGCTGCGACCGGGGAGCTGTTTTTT CSGRQAATGELFF
. . 14 TRBJ2-1 TRBV28 TGTGCCAGCAGTTTCGGAGGGTTGGGCAATGAGCAGTTCTTC CASSFGGLGNEQFF
TRBD2 . 18 TRBJ2-1 TRBV7-6 TGTGCCAGCAGCCTGGGACTACCCCATGTCAGCTCCTACAATGAGCAGTTCTTC CASSLGLPHVSSYNEQFF
. few 15 TRBJ2-7 TRBV7-8 TGTGCCAGCAGCTTAGGACAGGGAGGTTTCTACGAGCAGTACTTC CASSLGQGGFYEQYF
TRBD1 . 13 TRBJ1-2 TRBV5-1 TGCGCCAGCAGCCGGGGACAGGGGGATGGCTACACCTTC CASSRGQGDGYTF
. . 13 TRBJ1-1 TRBV6-1 TGTGCCACCTCCGGACAGATGAACACTGAAGCTTTCTTT CATSGQMNTEAFF
. . 14 TRBJ2-5 TRBV7-2 TGTGCCAGCAGCCCCAGGACATTTCAAGAGACCCAGTACTTC CASSPRTFQETQYF
. few 13 TRBJ1-1 TRBV2 TGTGCCAGCAGTGGAACCGCGAACACTGAAGCTTTCTTT CASSGTANTEAFF
TRBD1 . 14 TRBJ1-5 TRBV2 TGTGCCAGCTGCCGGACAGGGGCTAATCAGCCCCAGCATTTT CASCRTGANQPQHF
TRBD2 . 17 TRBJ2-5 TRBV18 TGTGCCAGCTCACCACTAGGACTAGCGGGGGGACCAGAGACCCAGTACTTC CASSPLGLAGGPETQYF
TRBD1 . 15 TRBJ1-6 TRBV7-9 TGTGCCAGGGAACCCGAGGACAGGGGCAATTCACCCCTCCACTTT CAREPEDRGNSPLHF
. . 14 TRBJ1-6 TRBV25-1 TGTGCCAGCAGTGACAGCTCCTATAATTCACCCCTCCACTTT CASSDSSYNSPLHF
. . 13 TRBJ2-1 TRBV30 TGTGCCTGGAGTAGGCCCGGGGCCAATGAGCAGTTCTTC CAWSRPGANEQFF
. . 14 TRBJ1-4 TRBV4-1 TGCGCCAGCAGCTTCAGACCAACTAATGAAAAACTGTTTTTT CASSFRPTNEKLFF
. few 12 TRBJ1-6 TRBV2 TGTGCCAGCAGGATAAGCGATTCACCCCTCCACTTT CASRISDSPLHF
. . 16 TRBJ2-3 TRBV6-6 TGTGCCAGCAGCTCCCCTATGAGCGGCGGCACAGATACGCAGTATTTT CASSSPMSGGTDTQYF
TRBD1 . 14 TRBJ1-2 TRBV6-6 TGTGCCAGCAGCCTTGACAGGGGTTGGTATGGCTACACCTTC CASSLDRGWYGYTF